Following are 26 T cell receptor beta chains from one sample sequenced in a study of shared clonotypes between healthy human individuals. Profiling relied on immunoSEQ multiplex PCR, and the TCRdb table lists in-frame clones only, not all of them. The profile shows about 2.4 million clones, roughly 93% of them singletons. Sequencing used naive CD4+ T cells from PBMCs. The subset: CD45RA+ positively selected. The origin of the receptors is a man between 18 and 35 years old in good health. Some clones in this sample may be carry-over from other donors' samples.

The chain combines TRBV29-1 with TRBJ2-6; 9 bases align to TRBD1. The germline CDR1 and CDR2 sequences are SQVTM and ANQGSEA. V lost 5 bases, J lost 4 bases, and 12 bases stayed unmatched. This CDR3 is 17 amino acids long. In nucleotides, the CDR3 is TGCAGCGTTATTTCCCGGGACAGGGTCTCCGGGGCCAACGTCCTGACTTTC. Its protein product is CSVISRDRVSGANVLTF.

J is TRBJ2-7 and V is TRBV21-1; no DNA check was done on the table's D call, TRBD1. TRBV21-1 constitutes a pseudogene. The CDR3 has 16 amino acids. The CDR3 sequence: CASSKRTQGAPREQYF. CDR3 DNA sequence: TGTGCCAGCAGCAAACGTACCCAGGGGGCTCCTCGGGAGCAGTACTTC.

The count of this clone is one. The V and J genes are TRBV5-4 and TRBJ2-1; 8 bases are shared with TRBD2. CDR3 length: 15 amino acids. Per germline, CDR1 SGHNT and CDR2 YYREEE (reference sequence). Trimming removed 4 bases from V and 3 bases from J; junction bases left unmatched: 6. The CDR3: CASSAILAVYNEQFF. The CDR3 DNA is TGTGCCAGCAGCGCTATACTAGCGGTCTACAATGAGCAGTTCTTC. The full variable domain, rest sourced from reference TRBV5-4 and TRBJ2-1, is ETGVTQSPTHLIKTRGQQVTLRCSSQSGHNTVSWYQQALGQGPQFIFQYYREEENGRGNFPPRFSGLQFPNYSSELNVNALELDDSALYLCASSAILAVYNEQFFGPGTRLTVL.

The CDR3 region is CSARTAADEQYF. The CDR3 bases are TGCAGCGCCAGAACGGCTGCCGACGAGCAGTACTTC. The gene calls are TRBV29-1 and TRBJ2-7; D is unclear. Between the trimmed V and J ends, which lost 7 bases and 5 bases, there was a span of 15 bases. Germline V lookup: CDR1 SQVTM, CDR2 ANQGSEA. The CDR3 runs 12 residues.

CDR3 nucleotide sequence: TGTGCCAGCAGCTTGGGGTACCCTAATGAAAAACTGTTTTTT. It is translated as CASSLGYPNEKLFF. This chain joins TRBV5-6 and TRBJ1-4; D uncertain. The ends were cut back, 0 bases at V and 3 bases at J, with 6 bases in the middle. Germline V gene sequence: CDR1 SGHDT, CDR2 YYEEEE. CDR3 size: 14 residues.

This clone occurred a few times. The rearrangement joins TRBV5-6 to TRBJ2-7, with unresolved D. With 0 bases removed from V and 7 bases from J, the gap between germline ends came to 11 bases. CDR1 SGHDT and CDR2 YYEEEE come from the germline V gene. This CDR3 has 13 residues. The CDR3 bases are TGTGCCAGCAGCTTGGCCGTAGGTAGAGAGCAGTACTTC. This translates into CASSLAVGREQYF.

CDR3 bases: TGCGCCAGCAGCTTGGGAGGTTTACTAGGCAATGAGCAGTTCTTC. Its translation: CASSLGGLLGNEQFF. The chain recombines TRBV5-1 with TRBJ2-1; D perhaps matches TRBD2 (5 bases). Trimming stripped 0 bases from V and 6 bases from J, with 13 bases between. The germline CDR1 and CDR2 sequences are SGHRS and YFSETQ. CDR3 length: 15 amino acids.

This chain uses TRBV4-1 with TRBJ2-6; D gene ambiguous. CDR3 size: 15 residues. V lost 3 bases and J lost 3, with 9 bases in between. CDR1 and CDR2 from the germline V gene are MGHRA and YSYEKL. The CDR3 DNA reads TGCGCCAGCAGCCATCGGAGAGTTGGGGCCAACGTCCTGACTTTC. Its protein is CASSHRRVGANVLTF.

V usage is TRBV2 and J usage is TRBJ1-5; the D gene is possibly TRBD1 (5 bases). The CDR3 consists of 12 residues. Trimming removed 4 bases from V and 13 bases from J, with 14 bases in between. Germline CDR1 and CDR2: SNHLY and FYNNEI. The CDR3 protein is CASSGRDSKQHF. The CDR3 nucleotides read TGTGCCAGCAGTGGGCGGGACTCCAAACAGCATTTT.

The chain employs TRBV19 and TRBJ1-2, with 7 bases matching TRBD1. Losses at the gene ends were 6 bases for V and 0 bases for J; bases not matched to a gene: 7. CDR3 length: 15 amino acids. The germline CDR1 and CDR2 sequences are LNHDA and SQIVND (reference sequence). CDR3 protein: CASRIPGQANYGYTF. In DNA form, the CDR3 reads TGTGCCAGTAGAATACCAGGACAGGCTAACTATGGCTACACCTTC.

The V and J genes are TRBV6-6 and TRBJ2-5, with D maybe TRBD1 (6 bases). This CDR3 has 16 amino acids. From germline, CDR1 is MNHNY and CDR2 SVGAGI (reference sequence). V was shortened by 1 base and J by 4 bases, with 16 bases between the two germline ends. The CDR3 sequence: CASSYFSRGRGETQYF. Written as DNA, the CDR3 is TGTGCCAGCAGTTACTTTAGCAGGGGACGCGGAGAGACCCAGTACTTC.

The V gene is TRBV11-2, the J gene TRBJ2-1; TRBD2 matches 10 bases. This CDR3 is 14 amino acids long. The ends lost 5 bases at V and 10 bases at J; junction bases unmatched: 8. CDR1 and CDR2 (germline): SGHAT, FQNNGV. For the CDR3, the DNA is TGTGCCAGCAGCGCGCCAGCGGGAGGGCACGAGCAGTTCTTC. Translation: CASSAPAGGHEQFF.

The rearrangement uses TRBV9 and TRBJ2-5; D might be TRBD1 (6 bases). The V end was cut by 4 bases, the J end by 3 bases, with 13 bases between. The CDR3 is 14 amino acids. Germline assignment: CDR1 SGDLS and CDR2 YYNGEE. This CDR3 reads CASSQGLAEETQYF. As DNA, the CDR3 is TGTGCCAGCAGCCAGGGGCTAGCTGAAGAGACCCAGTACTTC.

The genes are TRBV10-3 and TRBJ2-2; D is perhaps TRBD1 (6 bases). CDR3 length: 15 amino acids. With 6 bases removed from V and 0 bases from J, the gap between germline ends came to 11 bases. CDR1 and CDR2 (germline): ENHRY, SYGVKD. The CDR3 loop is CAIRGAASNTGELFF. CDR3 coding DNA: TGTGCCATCAGGGGGGCCGCCTCGAACACCGGGGAGCTGTTTTTT.

The V gene is TRBV27, the J gene TRBJ2-2; 10 bases are shared with TRBD1. Germline lookup yields CDR1 MNHEY and CDR2 SMNVEV (reference sequence). The CDR3 covers 15 residues. The V gene end was trimmed by 7 bases and the J gene end by 6 bases; junction bases not matched to a gene: 8. DNA for the CDR3: TGTGCCAGCACCCCGACAGGGGGCCCACCCGGGGAGCTGTTTTTT. This codes for CASTPTGGPPGELFF.

This chain joins TRBV2 and TRBJ1-4, with D possibly TRBD1 on 6 matching bases. CDR3 size: 13 residues. Germline values: CDR1 SNHLY, CDR2 FYNNEI. Trimming stripped 10 bases from V and 8 bases from J, with 17 bases between. The CDR3: CATSGTQYEKLFF. The DNA of the CDR3 is TGTGCCACATCCGGGACACAGTACGAAAAACTGTTTTTT.

V usage is TRBV7-2 and J usage is TRBJ2-2; D remains unclear. V was clipped by 4 bases and J by 3 bases, with 9 bases between them. Germline CDR1 SGHTA, CDR2 FQGNSA. The CDR3 extends over 14 amino acids. The CDR3 coding sequence is TGTGCCAGCAGCTCTGACTTGTACACCGGGGAGCTGTTTTTT. This encodes CASSSDLYTGELFF. The full variable domain, completed using reference TRBV7-2 and TRBJ2-2, is GAGVSQSPSNKVTEKGKDVELRCDPISGHTALYWYRQSLGQGLEFLIYFQGNSAPDKSGLPSDRFSAERTGGSVSTLTIQRTQQEDSAVYLCASSSDLYTGELFFGEGSRLTVL.

J is TRBJ2-1 and V is TRBV5-1; 7 bases align to TRBD2. The ends lost 0 bases at V and 4 bases at J; junction bases unmatched: 13. Germline V gene sequence: CDR1 SGHRS, CDR2 YFSETQ. The CDR3 contains 18 residues. CDR3 sequence: CASSLAWERGLLYNEQFF. Here the CDR3 DNA reads TGCGCCAGCAGCTTGGCGTGGGAGCGGGGACTTTTGTACAATGAGCAGTTCTTC.

This clone was recorded once. The gene calls are TRBV7-2 and TRBJ2-3; D perhaps matches TRBD2 (7 bases). V dropped 1 base and J dropped 6 bases, with 14 bases sitting between them. Per germline, CDR1 SGHTA and CDR2 FQGNSA. The CDR3 length is 15 residues. The CDR3 DNA sequence: TGTGCCAGCAGCTTAGATCGGGGGGCGGCCGATACGCAGTATTTT. It translates to CASSLDRGAADTQYF.

The rearrangement links TRBV5-4 to TRBJ2-1; TRBD2 matches at 7 bases. Trimming took 1 base from V and 5 from J; bases not matched to a gene: 3. Germline V gene data show CDR1 as SGHNT and CDR2 as YYREEE (reference sequence). CDR3 length: 14 residues. The CDR3 DNA reads TGTGCCAGCAGCTTGCCGCTAGCGGACAATGAGCAGTTCTTC. Protein product: CASSLPLADNEQFF.

This chain connects TRBV28 to TRBJ1-1; no definite D call. Looked up from germline, CDR1 is MDHEN and CDR2 is SYDVKM. The CDR3 sequence is 11 residues long. Trimming cost V 2 bases and J 11 bases, with 9 bases left between them. The CDR3 region has the DNA TGTGCCAGCAGTTTAACGGTAGGGGCTTTCTTT. Translation gives CASSLTVGAFF. Variable domain in full (rest from reference TRBV28 and TRBJ1-1): DVKVTQSSRYLVKRTGEKVFLECVQDMDHENMFWYRQDPGLGLRLIYFSYDVKMKEKGDIPEGYSVSREKKERFSLILESASTNQTSMYLCASSLTVGAFFGQGTRLTVV.

The chain recombines TRBV18 with TRBJ2-5, with TRBD1 identical over 9 bases. Germline V gene data show CDR1 as KGHSH and CDR2 as LQKENI. The CDR3 is made up of 14 amino acids. Unmatched junction bases numbered 4, after V lost 4 bases and J lost 4 bases. The DNA of the CDR3 is TGTGCCAGCTCACTGGGACAGGGAACAGAGACCCAGTACTTC. Translating gives CASSLGQGTETQYF.

V is TRBV4-3 and J is TRBJ1-1, with D perhaps TRBD1 (6 bases). Trimming removed 0 bases at V and 4 bases at J, with 12 bases between. Germline loops: CDR1 LGHNA, CDR2 YSLEER. This CDR3 is built from 15 residues. CDR3 protein: CASSQDGGAPTEAFF. CDR3 DNA sequence: TGCGCCAGCAGCCAAGATGGGGGGGCGCCCACTGAAGCTTTCTTT.

V gene TRBV9 combines with J gene TRBJ2-3, with 10 bases that match TRBD2. This CDR3 spans 18 amino acids. Looked up from germline, CDR1 is SGDLS and CDR2 is YYNGEE. The ends lost 3 bases at V and 6 bases at J; junction bases unmatched: 16. CDR3 in DNA: TGTGCCAGCAGCGCCTCAGGGGGGGCTAGCGGGAGTGCGGATACGCAGTATTTT. It encodes CASSASGGASGSADTQYF.

The V and J genes are TRBV18 and TRBJ2-3, with 7 bases identical to TRBD2. The CDR3 covers 16 residues. V trimming: 2 bases; J trimming: 0 bases; junction bases outside the gene matches: 5. Germline V gene sequence: CDR1 KGHSH, CDR2 LQKENI. The CDR3 DNA follows: TGTGCCAGCTCACCAGTTCTAGCGGATAGCACAGATACGCAGTATTTT. This sequence encodes CASSPVLADSTDTQYF.

J is TRBJ2-5 and V is TRBV4-1; D remains unclear. Germline loops: CDR1 MGHRA, CDR2 YSYEKL. Trimming pared 4 bases from V and 4 bases from J, leaving 19 bases between. This CDR3 region has 16 residues. The CDR3 is CASSRAGDVRRETQYF. Here the CDR3 DNA reads TGCGCCAGCAGCCGGGCAGGCGATGTACGCCGAGAGACCCAGTACTTC.